Each of the 4 T cell receptor beta chains below was sequenced from the same sample in a study of blood T cell repertoires in COVID-19. This table comes from immunoSEQ multiplex PCR, and its TCRdb copy is limited to in-frame clones, with some not included. The sample lists 110,000 or so clones, over 60% seen once, with roughly 6% in the top ten. The sequenced sample consisted of peripheral blood. The receptor set was obtained from a man aged 65 to 79 with acute or convalescent COVID-19.

The chain carries TRBV19 and TRBJ2-1; D call uncertain. CDR1 is LNHDA and CDR2 is SQIVND in the germline V gene (reference sequence). The CDR3 has 12 residues. V was shortened by 5 bases and J by 5 bases, with 7 bases between the two germline ends. The CDR3 here is CASSFIDNEQFF. CDR3 DNA: TGTGCCAGTAGTTTCATAGACAATGAGCAGTTCTTC.

Within the sample, this clone is medium-sized. J is TRBJ2-1 and V is TRBV28; 7 nucleotides line up with TRBD2. V was pared by 3 bases and J by 4 bases, with 6 bases of the junction left unmatched. The CDR3 contains 15 residues. CDR1 is MDHEN, CDR2 SYDVKM, per germline. DNA for the CDR3: TGTGCCAGCAGTTTTGATGGTAGCGGGTACAATGAGCAGTTCTTC. It codes for CASSFDGSGYNEQFF.

The rearrangement joins TRBV11-2 to TRBJ2-2, with 8 bases that match TRBD2. Losses at the gene ends were 6 bases for V and 4 bases for J; bases not matched to a gene: 31. Germline V lookup: CDR1 SGHAT, CDR2 FQNNGV. This CDR3 spans 23 amino acids. CDR3 sequence reads: CASSPSQIGYLWMSGSGTGELFF. For the CDR3, the DNA is TGTGCCAGCAGTCCCTCCCAGATAGGCTATCTTTGGATGAGCGGGAGTGGCACCGGGGAGCTGTTTTTT.

The J gene is TRBJ1-6, the V gene TRBV18, with 7 bases identical to TRBD1. Germline V CDR1 and CDR2: KGHSH, LQKENI. The length of the CDR3 is 14 residues. V was pared by 3 bases and J by 9 bases, with 5 bases of the junction left unmatched. The CDR3 loop reads CASSPTGYGSPLHF. Written as DNA, the CDR3 is TGTGCCAGCTCACCGACAGGGTACGGTTCACCCCTCCACTTT.